A single T cell receptor beta chain is shown here with its context. The data were taken from a study of blood T cell repertoires in COVID-19. Study overall: Sources were T cells, B-cell-depleted T cells, or PBMCs; the material itself was cDNA or gDNA.

The assay was immunoSEQ multiplex PCR, and TCRdb's table has in-frame clones only and misses some. Here the sample spans under 250,000 clones, about 86% being singletons. Germline V gene sequence: CDR1 WNHNN, CDR2 SYGVQD (reference sequence). The V and J ends lost 3 bases and 5 bases respectively, with 10 bases between them. The CDR3 length is 13 residues. V is TRBV10-1 and J is TRBJ2-5; a possible D gene is TRBD2 (5 bases). The specimen sequenced was peripheral blood. This sequence was found in a man aged 35-49 years with active or convalescent COVID-19. Here the CDR3 DNA reads TGCGCCAGCAGTGACGGGGTCGCGGAGACCCAGTACTTC. As protein: CASSDGVAETQYF.